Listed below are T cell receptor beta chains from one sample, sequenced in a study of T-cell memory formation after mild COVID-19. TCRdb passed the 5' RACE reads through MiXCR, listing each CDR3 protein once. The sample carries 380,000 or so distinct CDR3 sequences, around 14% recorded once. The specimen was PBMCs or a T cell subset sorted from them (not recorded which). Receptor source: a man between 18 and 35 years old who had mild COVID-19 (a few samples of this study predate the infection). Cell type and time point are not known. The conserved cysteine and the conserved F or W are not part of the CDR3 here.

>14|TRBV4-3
ASSQERTGGGNTQY
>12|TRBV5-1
ASSFWDSKETQY
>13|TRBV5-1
ASSLTGTNYNEQF
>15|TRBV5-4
ASSLGGPGQGIYEQY
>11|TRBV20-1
SASRGWTDTQY
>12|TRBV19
ASRDSGRRETQY
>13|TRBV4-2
ASSRRGQGVETQY
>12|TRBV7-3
ASSPTVDSTEAF
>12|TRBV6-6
ASSYRGPVNGYT
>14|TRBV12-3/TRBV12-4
ASSPGTGGAKNIQY
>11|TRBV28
ASRTGPSYGYT
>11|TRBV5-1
ASRRTGQETQY
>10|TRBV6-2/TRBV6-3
ASSYAGAEAF
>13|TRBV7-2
ASILGTSVLETQY
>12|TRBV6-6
ASSYSTGDTEAF
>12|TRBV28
ASSPGTGKQPQH
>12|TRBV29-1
SVSEGMRNSPLH
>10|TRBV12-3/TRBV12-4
ASTLSGYGYT
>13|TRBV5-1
ASRRDPYSNQPQH
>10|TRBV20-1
SATGTQNEQF
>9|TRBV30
AWGTALEAF
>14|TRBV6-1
ASSEEGYSINEKLF
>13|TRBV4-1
ASSQALAGGSGYT
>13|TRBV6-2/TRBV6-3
ASSYSNSFPLEAF
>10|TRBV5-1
ASSFDKGEQF
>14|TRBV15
ATSERSGNPKDTQY
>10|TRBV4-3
ASSQDLKTQY
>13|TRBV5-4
ASSLGPSKTDTQY
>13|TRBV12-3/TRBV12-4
ASSPRTGVDKTQY
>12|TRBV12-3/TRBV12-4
ASSFTGVTGELF
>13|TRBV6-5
ASSSSDSWDSPLH
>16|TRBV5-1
ASSRITSGGSYQETQY
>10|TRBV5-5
ASSAEGRRTF
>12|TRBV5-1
ASAEQGDQETQY
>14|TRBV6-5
ASSYSVNSGVRELF
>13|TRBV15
ATSRDGSGSTEAF
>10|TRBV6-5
ASSSSPGVAF
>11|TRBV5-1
ASSLGQPGGQF
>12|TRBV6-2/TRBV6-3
ASSTRTGGHEQY
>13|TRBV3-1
ASSQRQGKTEKLF
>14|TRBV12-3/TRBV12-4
ASSSRQGAGNTEAF
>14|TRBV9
ASSARGAFGTDTQY
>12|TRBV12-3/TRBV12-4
ASRGISGNSPLH
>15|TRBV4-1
ASSQMGGGGRTDTQY
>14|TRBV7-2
ASSTNPGAYNSPLH